Sequencing of this T cell receptor (beta chain) was carried out in a study of read filtering for tumor transcriptome and immune sequencing. Across the whole study: By R-ISS, stages I, II and III held roughly 8, 16 and 7 patients. IR-seq gave about 3.5 to 10.27 million TCR reads per sample; RNA-seq gave roughly 75 to 1,400.

This clonotype was counted many times. Its cognate antigen is unknown. General study points: Dropping single-read clonotypes raised IR-seq and RNA-seq shared-clonotype correlation.

Between the trimmed V and J ends, which lost 4 bases and 8 bases, there was a span of 20 bases. CDR1 is LGHDT and CDR2 is YNNKEL in the germline V gene (reference sequence). This CDR3 spans 15 amino acids. Molecular barcoded adaptors covering alpha/delta and beta/gamma chains were used on roughly 400 ng RNA. MiXCR was run by TCRdb on the reads, yielding one entry per CDR3 protein. The data show 30,000 to 40,000 distinct CDR3 sequences, approximately 12% seen once. At the time of active disease, bone marrow was collected from every patient. The TCR was taken from a donor at least 40 years old with multiple myeloma. The specimen sequenced was a population of CD138-negative cells sorted from bone marrow. This chain connects TRBV3-1 to TRBJ1-2; D may be TRBD1 (5 bases). The CDR3: CASSPLGQGRGGYTF. As DNA, the CDR3 is TGTGCCAGCAGCCCCCTTGGCCAGGGCCGGGGGGGCTACACCTTC.